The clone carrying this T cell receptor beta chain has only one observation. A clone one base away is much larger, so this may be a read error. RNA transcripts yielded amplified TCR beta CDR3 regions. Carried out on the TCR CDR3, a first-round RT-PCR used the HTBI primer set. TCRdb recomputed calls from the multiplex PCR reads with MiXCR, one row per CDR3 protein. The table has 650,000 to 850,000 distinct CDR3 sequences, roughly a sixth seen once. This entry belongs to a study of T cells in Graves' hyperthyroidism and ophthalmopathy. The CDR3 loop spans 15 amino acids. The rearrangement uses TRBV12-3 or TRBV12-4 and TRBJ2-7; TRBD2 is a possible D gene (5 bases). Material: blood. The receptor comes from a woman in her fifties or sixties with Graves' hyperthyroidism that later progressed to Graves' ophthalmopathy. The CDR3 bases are TGTGCCAGCGGTTTCGCTAGCCCGCCAGCCTACGAGCAGTACTTC. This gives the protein CASGFASPPAYEQYF.